These T cell receptor beta chains were read from a single sample in a study of CD8 T cells in ankylosing spondylitis. TCRdb recomputed calls from the 5' RACE reads with MiXCR, one row per CDR3 protein. Altogether 200,000 or so distinct CDR3 sequences are present, more than 25% being singletons, with the ten largest covering about 6.2%. The sequenced material came from blood, either unsorted or a sorted T cell fraction (not recorded which). These receptors were taken from a male donor with ankylosing spondylitis or in good health (not recorded which). CDR3s include the opening cysteine and the closing phenylalanine or tryptophan. The D gene is left open where the match is weak. Not all rows give a size; the values are once, few, many and, for expanded clones, a class.

CSALGGRVDNEQFF | TGCAGTGCCTTGGGCGGGAGGGTGGACAATGAGCAGTTCTTC | . | TRBJ2-1 | TRBV20-1 | TRBD2
CSVAQSGEYNEQFF | TGCAGCGTTGCGCAGAGTGGGGAGTACAATGAGCAGTTCTTC | many | TRBJ2-1 | TRBV29-1 | .
CSARDFGQGTYEQYF | TGCAGTGCTAGAGATTTTGGCCAGGGGACCTACGAGCAGTACTTC | many | TRBJ2-7 | TRBV20-1 | .
CSASGLGLADYEQYF | TGCAGTGCTAGCGGTTTAGGGCTAGCGGACTACGAGCAGTACTTC | many | TRBJ2-7 | TRBV20-1 | TRBD2
CASSLGQNLAKNIQYF | TGCGCCAGCAGCTTGGGACAGAACCTAGCCAAAAACATTCAGTACTTC | . | TRBJ2-4 | TRBV5-1 | .
CASSLAEGIQYF | TGCGCCAGCAGCTTGGCCGAGGGGATTCAGTACTTC | few | TRBJ2-4 | TRBV5-1 | .
CSPNPRKLTEAFF | TGCAGCCCTAATCCCCGAAAGCTCACTGAAGCTTTCTTT | few | TRBJ1-1 | TRBV20-1 | .
CASSPGTSGLNEQFF | TGTGCCAGCAGTCCCGGGACTAGCGGTCTCAATGAGCAGTTCTTC | few | TRBJ2-1 | TRBV28 | TRBD2
CASSSRQDQPQHF | TGTGCCAGCAGTTCAAGACAGGATCAGCCCCAGCATTTT | few | TRBJ1-5 | TRBV12-3/TRBV12-4 | .
CASSLTSGLAYQETQYF | TGTGCCAGCAGCTTAACGTCCGGACTAGCGTACCAAGAGACCCAGTACTTC | many | TRBJ2-5 | TRBV7-3 | TRBD2
CASSRADSSVRLFF | TGTGCCAGCAGCCGGGCGGACAGTTCAGTAAGACTGTTTTTT | few | TRBJ1-4 | TRBV27 | .
CSARVGPAVEQYF | TGCAGTGCTAGAGTGGGACCAGCGGTTGAGCAGTACTTC | . | TRBJ2-7 | TRBV20-1 | .
CSAPGGKDGYTF | TGCAGTGCCCCAGGGGGGAAGGATGGCTACACCTTC | . | TRBJ1-2 | TRBV20-1 | TRBD1
CASRLVVSSYEQYF | TGTGCCAGCCGATTAGTGGTGAGCTCCTACGAGCAGTACTTC | few | TRBJ2-7 | TRBV6-1 | .
CASTLAGGVRDEQFF | TGTGCCAGCACCTTAGCGGGAGGGGTTAGGGATGAGCAGTTCTTC | . | TRBJ2-1 | TRBV6-1 | TRBD2